The clone carrying this T cell receptor beta chain is classed as medium-sized. The antigen remains undetermined. The sample comes from a study of T cells in localized non-small cell lung cancer. Whole-study results and caveats: A median about 54 of the top 100 tumor clones appeared in adjacent lung. Uninvolved neighboring lung showed the greatest T cell clonality, exceeding tumor.

V gave up 1 base and J gave up 1 base, with 5 bases separating them. Germline V gives CDR1 SGHAT, CDR2 FQNNGV. This CDR3 contains 14 residues. TCRdb keeps only in-frame clones here, not all; method: immunoSEQ multiplex PCR. The repertoire holds more than 45,000 clones, with roughly 83% as singletons. The clonotype was recovered from a man aged 35-75 years with stage III lung adenocarcinoma. The sample here was peripheral blood mononuclear cells, taken before any cancer treatment. The J gene is TRBJ1-5, the V gene TRBV11-2; D perhaps matches TRBD1 (5 bases). CDR3 sequence reads: CASSLAGSNQPQHF. The DNA for the CDR3 is TGTGCCAGCAGCTTAGCAGGGAGCAATCAGCCCCAGCATTTT.